This entry is about one TCR beta chain. The sample has other DNA sequences that encode this CDR3 too. The record originates from a study of cytomegalovirus exposure and HLA in healthy donors. Trimming pared 5 bases from V and 0 bases from J, leaving 10 bases between. CDR3 length equals 14 residues. CDR1 and CDR2 from the germline V gene are SEHNR and FQNEAQ (reference sequence). PCR used 60 Vbeta primers and 13 Jbeta primers. Libraries were prepared by immunoSEQ multiplex PCR; TCRdb keeps only in-frame clonotypes and omits some of them. The table lists under 150,000 clones, just under 80% of them singletons.

The rearrangement links TRBV7-9 to TRBJ1-1, with D possibly TRBD1 on 5 matching bases. Material: PBMCs. The receptor comes from a male donor in good health and CMV-seronegative. The CDR3 spells CASSLGGVNTEAFF. In nucleotides, the CDR3 is TGTGCCAGCAGCCTGGGGGGGGTGAACACTGAAGCTTTCTTT.